This T cell receptor beta chain was recorded in a study of patients and donors after allogeneic stem cell transplantation. Germline CDR1 DFQATT, CDR2 SNEGSKA (reference sequence). The CDR3 totals 16 residues. V lost 2 bases to trimming and J lost 11 bases, with 26 bases between them. TCRdb redid the calling of the RT-PCR reads with MiXCR, one entry per CDR3 protein. Of about 230,000 distinct CDR3 sequences in the sample, over 12% are singletons; the top ten hold more than 9%. About this clonotype itself: This may arise from a read error, as a much more abundant clone is one base away.

Sequencing used blood, either unsorted or a sorted T cell fraction (not recorded which). V is TRBV20-1 and J is TRBJ2-3; D may be TRBD2 (6 bases). This sequence originates from a human donor who was either an allogeneic HSCT recipient or a stem cell or donor lymphocyte infusion donor (not recorded which). It is not recorded whose cells these are; they may come from a transplant donor. In nucleotides, the CDR3 is TGCAGTGCTAGAAGAACCACTAACACTCAACACGGGGGGCAGTATTTT. It yields the protein CSARRTTNTQHGGQYF.